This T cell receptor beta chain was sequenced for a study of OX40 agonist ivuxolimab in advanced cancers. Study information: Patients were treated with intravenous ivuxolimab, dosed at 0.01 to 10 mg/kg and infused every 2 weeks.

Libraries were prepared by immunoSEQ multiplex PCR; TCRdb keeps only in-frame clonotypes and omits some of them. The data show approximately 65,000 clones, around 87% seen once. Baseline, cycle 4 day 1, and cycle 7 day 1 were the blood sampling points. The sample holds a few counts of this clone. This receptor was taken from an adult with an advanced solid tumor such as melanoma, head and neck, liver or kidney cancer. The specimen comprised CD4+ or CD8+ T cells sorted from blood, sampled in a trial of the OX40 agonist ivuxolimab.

In nucleotides, the CDR3 is TGTGCCTCCACCGGACTGGGACGAAGCACAGATACGCAGTATTTT. Translation: CASTGLGRSTDTQYF. V and J are TRBV7-2 and TRBJ2-3; D possibly uses TRBD1 or TRBD2 (5 bases each). The germline V gene encodes CDR1 SGHTA and CDR2 FQGNSA. V lost 11 bases, J lost 0 bases, and 18 bases lay in between. The CDR3 contains 15 residues.